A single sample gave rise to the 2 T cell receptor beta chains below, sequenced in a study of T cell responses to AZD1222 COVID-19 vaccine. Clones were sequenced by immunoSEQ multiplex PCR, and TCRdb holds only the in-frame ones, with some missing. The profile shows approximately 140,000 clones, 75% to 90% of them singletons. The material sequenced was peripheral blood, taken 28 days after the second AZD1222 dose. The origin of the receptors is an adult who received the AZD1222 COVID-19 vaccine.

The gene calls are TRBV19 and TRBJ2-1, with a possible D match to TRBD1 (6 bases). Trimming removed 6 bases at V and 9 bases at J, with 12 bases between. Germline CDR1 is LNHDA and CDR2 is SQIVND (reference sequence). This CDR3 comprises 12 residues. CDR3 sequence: CASSTQGGEQFF. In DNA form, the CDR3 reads TGTGCCAGTAGCACACAGGGCGGTGAGCAGTTCTTC.

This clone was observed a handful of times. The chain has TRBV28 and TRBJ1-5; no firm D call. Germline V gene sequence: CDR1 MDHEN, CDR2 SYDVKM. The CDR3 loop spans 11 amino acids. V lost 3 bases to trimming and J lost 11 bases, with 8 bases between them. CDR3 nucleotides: TGTGCCAGCAGTTTGGGTTGGGCCCAGCATTTT. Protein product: CASSLGWAQHF. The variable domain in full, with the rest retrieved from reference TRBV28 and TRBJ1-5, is DVKVTQSSRYLVKRTGEKVFLECVQDMDHENMFWYRQDPGLGLRLIYFSYDVKMKEKGDIPEGYSVSREKKERFSLILESASTNQTSMYLCASSLGWAQHFGDGTRLSIL.